The 25 T cell receptor beta chains listed next were all sequenced from one sample in a study of shared clonotypes between healthy human individuals. Libraries were prepared by immunoSEQ multiplex PCR; TCRdb keeps only in-frame clonotypes and omits some of them. The sample lists some 650,000 clones; roughly 97% were seen once. The specimen was naive CD4+ T cells sorted from blood. Subset noted: CD45RA+ positively selected. The receptors shown here come from a young woman in good health.

The chain is built from TRBV2 and TRBJ1-4; 9 bases match TRBD1. The V and J ends lost 6 bases and 8 bases, in that order; junction bases with no gene match: 7. The CDR3 runs 14 residues. Per germline, CDR1 SNHLY and CDR2 FYNNEI. The CDR3 here is CASREQGAGEKLFF. In nucleotides, the CDR3 is TGTGCCAGCAGAGAACAGGGGGCGGGGGAAAAACTGTTTTTT.

The chain combines TRBV28 with TRBJ2-7; 8 bases match TRBD2. J was trimmed by 3 bases and V by 8 bases; bases with no gene match: 9. The germline gives CDR1 MDHEN, CDR2 SYDVKM. The length of the CDR3 is 14 residues. The CDR3 sequence is CASGTKRGFYEQYF. CDR3 nucleotide sequence: TGTGCCAGCGGGACCAAGCGGGGGTTCTACGAGCAGTACTTC.

This clone was found once. The chain employs TRBV7-3 and TRBJ1-4, with 7 bases that match TRBD1. V dropped 4 bases and J dropped 7; count of bases not matched to a gene: 3. CDR3 length equals 13 residues. Germline CDR1 reads SGHTA; CDR2 reads FQGTGA. The CDR3 spells CASSWDSREKLFF. The CDR3 DNA follows: TGTGCCAGCAGCTGGGACAGTCGTGAAAAACTGTTTTTT.

This chain joins TRBV4-1 and TRBJ2-4; TRBD2 might be the D (6 bases). Germline V gene sequence: CDR1 MGHRA, CDR2 YSYEKL. V lost 6 bases and J lost 0, with 12 bases in between. The CDR3 sequence is 15 residues long. The CDR3 here is CASSQSGLAKNIQYF. Here the CDR3 DNA reads TGCGCCAGCAGTCAGTCGGGACTAGCCAAAAACATTCAGTACTTC.

V and J are TRBV27 and TRBJ2-2; D assignment may be TRBD1 or TRBD2 (5 bases each). The V end was cut by 7 bases, the J end by 1 base, with 19 bases between. The CDR3 runs to 17 residues. Germline CDR1 MNHEY, CDR2 SMNVEV (reference sequence). The CDR3 sequence: CASTHGTYPMNTGELFF. The DNA for the CDR3 is TGTGCCAGCACCCATGGGACCTACCCGATGAACACCGGGGAGCTGTTTTTT.

This chain uses TRBV6-4 with TRBJ2-6; D call uncertain. V was cut by 6 bases and J by 2 bases, with 5 bases left in between. The CDR3 contains 13 residues. Per germline, CDR1 MRHNA and CDR2 SNTAGT. CDR3 DNA sequence: TGTGCCAGCAGCCTAACTGGGGCCAACGTCCTGACTTTC. It translates to CASSLTGANVLTF.

This clone was seen just once. The chain recombines TRBV5-4 with TRBJ2-5; 7 bases agree with TRBD1. The CDR3 totals 13 residues. After removal of 0 bases from V and 6 bases from J, the junction contained 2 bases not matched to a gene. The germline V gene has CDR1 SGHNT and CDR2 YYREEE (reference sequence). CDR3 sequence: CASSLGQGKTQYF. The CDR3 coding sequence is TGTGCCAGCAGCTTGGGACAGGGTAAGACCCAGTACTTC.

The chain uses TRBV7-9 and TRBJ1-1; 7 nucleotides align to TRBD1. Germline trimming cut 2 bases from V and 5 bases from J; bases unmatched to any gene: 8. CDR1 SEHNR and CDR2 FQNEAQ come from the germline V gene (reference sequence). This CDR3 has 15 residues. Here the CDR3 DNA reads TGTGCCAGCAGCTTACCAGGGGGGTCAGAAACTGAAGCTTTCTTT. Its protein product is CASSLPGGSETEAFF.

The rearrangement joins TRBV2 to TRBJ2-5; 8 bases align to TRBD2. With V trimmed by 6 bases and J by 4 bases, 7 bases remained unmatched. CDR1 is SNHLY, CDR2 FYNNEI, per germline. The CDR3 covers 14 residues. The CDR3 loop is CASSYSAGVETQYF. The CDR3, as DNA: TGTGCCAGCAGCTATTCAGCGGGAGTAGAGACCCAGTACTTC.

The chain couples TRBV6-1 to TRBJ2-7; 7 bases fit TRBD1. The CDR3 totals 13 residues. V gave up 3 bases and J gave up 4 bases; unmatched junction bases: 3. Looked up from germline, CDR1 is MNHNS and CDR2 is SASEGT. CDR3 loop: CASSEGQKYEQYF. In DNA, the CDR3 is TGTGCCAGCAGTGAGGGACAGAAGTACGAGCAGTACTTC.

V gene TRBV28 combines with J gene TRBJ2-7, with D maybe TRBD2 (6 bases). Trimming left V 6 bases short and J 6 bases short, with 18 bases between. The CDR3 is made up of 14 amino acids. From germline, CDR1 is MDHEN and CDR2 SYDVKM. CDR3 bases: TGTGCCAGCAGAGGGAGGACTCCTAGTCCCGAGCAGTACTTC. Its translation is CASRGRTPSPEQYF.

This clone was observed once. The V gene is TRBV6-5, the J gene TRBJ1-4; TRBD1 matches at 7 bases. Germline CDR1 is MNHEY and CDR2 is SVGAGI. The V and J ends lost 6 bases and 7 bases, in that order; junction bases with no gene match: 8. This CDR3 comprises 14 residues. The CDR3 nucleotides read TGTGCCAGCAGACACGACAGGGTGGCTGAAAAACTGTTTTTT. Translating it yields CASRHDRVAEKLFF.

The chain uses TRBV5-1 and TRBJ2-1; 10 bases are a match to TRBD2. The germline V gene has CDR1 SGHRS and CDR2 YFSETQ. There are 15 residues in the CDR3. The junction had 7 bases not matched to a gene; V was cut back by 4 bases and J by 6 bases. CDR3 nucleotides: TGCGCCAGCAGCAGGTCGCTAGCGGGAGCCAATGAGCAGTTCTTC. Translated, it gives CASSRSLAGANEQFF.

About this clone: This CDR3 is also generated by other DNA sequences in the sample. The chain joins TRBV6-5 to TRBJ1-1, with D possibly matching TRBD1 (5 bases). The CDR3 length is 13 residues. Germline CDR1 and CDR2: MNHEY and SVGAGI. V lost 5 bases, J lost 1 base, and 8 bases lay in between. The CDR3 reads CASSHDRNTEAFF. Here the CDR3 DNA reads TGTGCCAGCAGTCATGACAGGAACACTGAAGCTTTCTTT.

The chain uses TRBV5-1 and TRBJ2-3; a weak D match, TRBD2 (5 bases). V was pared by 5 bases and J by 2 bases, with 9 bases between. The CDR3 spans 13 residues. The germline V gene has CDR1 SGHRS and CDR2 YFSETQ. CDR3 bases: TGCGCCAGCAGAAGCGGAGCCACAGATACGCAGTATTTT. It translates to CASRSGATDTQYF. The variable domain in full, completed from reference TRBV5-1 and TRBJ2-3, reads KAGVTQTPRYLIKTRGQQVTLSCSPISGHRSVSWYQQTPGQGLQFLFEYFSETQRNKGNFPGRFSGRQFSNSRSEMNVSTLELGDSALYLCASRSGATDTQYFGPGTRLTVL.

The chain carries TRBV7-9 and TRBJ1-2; no reliable D call. Trimming removed 0 bases from V and 6 bases from J, with 14 bases in between. The CDR3 has 15 amino acids. CDR1 is SEHNR, CDR2 FQNEAQ, per germline (reference sequence). The CDR3 loop is CASSLAHPGVDGYTF. Here the CDR3 DNA reads TGTGCCAGCAGCTTAGCGCATCCCGGGGTGGATGGCTACACCTTC.

CDR3 sequence reads: CASSNSGSYNEQFF. In nucleotides, the CDR3 is TGTGCCAGCAGCAATAGCGGCTCCTACAATGAGCAGTTCTTC. The chain is built from TRBV9 and TRBJ2-1, with D possibly matching TRBD2 (6 bases). Deletions cut 4 bases from V and 0 bases from J, with 8 bases between. The CDR3 loop spans 14 amino acids. Germline V CDR1 and CDR2: SGDLS, YYNGEE.

The chain employs TRBV19 and TRBJ2-7; D is unclear. This CDR3 region has 15 residues. The germline gives CDR1 LNHDA, CDR2 SQIVND (reference sequence). V lost 0 bases and J 2 bases, leaving 11 bases between the germline ends. The CDR3 region has the DNA TGTGCCAGTAGTATAGATCTGGGCCTAACCTACGAGCAGTACTTC. Translated: CASSIDLGLTYEQYF.

The V call is TRBV6-7, the J call TRBJ2-7; 7 nucleotides line up with TRBD2. TRBV6-7 counts as an open reading frame of uncertain function. The V gene end was trimmed by 6 bases and the J gene end by 2 bases; junction bases not matched to a gene: 25. The CDR3 is made up of 20 amino acids. This CDR3 is CASRSTPDGGSGEDPYEQYF. For the CDR3, the DNA is TGTGCCAGCAGGTCGACACCGGACGGCGGGAGTGGGGAGGATCCCTACGAGCAGTACTTC.

This sequence joins TRBV5-1 and TRBJ2-7; 8 bases align to TRBD1. The germline V gene has CDR1 SGHRS and CDR2 YFSETQ. The length of the CDR3 is 13 residues. Unmatched junction bases numbered 6, after V lost 4 bases and J lost 6 bases. The DNA of the CDR3 is TGCGCCAGCAGCCGCCGACAGGGGTTCGAGCAGTACTTC. Translating it yields CASSRRQGFEQYF. The variable domain in full, completed from reference TRBV5-1 and TRBJ2-7, reads KAGVTQTPRYLIKTRGQQVTLSCSPISGHRSVSWYQQTPGQGLQFLFEYFSETQRNKGNFPGRFSGRQFSNSRSEMNVSTLELGDSALYLCASSRRQGFEQYFGPGTRLTVT.

The chain joins TRBV7-9 to TRBJ1-2; 8 nucleotides align to TRBD1. The CDR3 runs to 14 residues. With V trimmed by 5 bases and J by 7 bases, 9 bases remained unmatched. The germline CDR1 and CDR2 sequences are SEHNR and FQNEAQ (reference sequence). The chain's CDR3 is CASSPEGTGGGYTF. The CDR3 DNA reads as TGTGCCAGCAGCCCCGAGGGGACAGGTGGTGGCTACACCTTC.

The gene calls are TRBV7-8 and TRBJ2-5; D possibly corresponds to TRBD1 (6 bases). CDR1 is SGHVS and CDR2 is FQNEAQ in the germline V gene. Trimming shortened V by 1 base and J by 5 bases, and 11 bases separated the two germline ends. This CDR3 comprises 14 residues. In DNA, the CDR3 is TGTGCCAGCAGCTTAGAGCAGGGGCGGGAGACCCAGTACTTC. It encodes CASSLEQGRETQYF.

This chain uses TRBV7-9 with TRBJ2-5; D ambiguous. V lost 3 bases, J lost 7 bases, and 9 bases lay in between. The CDR3 is made up of 12 amino acids. Germline V lookup: CDR1 SEHNR, CDR2 FQNEAQ (reference sequence). The CDR3 DNA sequence: TGTGCCAGCAGCTTTCCTTCAGGGACCCAGTACTTC. Translated: CASSFPSGTQYF.

The CDR3, as DNA: TGTGCCAGCAGCTCAACTACCCACTATCTGGGAAACACCATATATTTT. Translation gives CASSSTTHYLGNTIYF. The J gene is TRBJ1-3, the V gene TRBV11-2; D call uncertain. The CDR3 runs 16 residues. Trimming stripped 4 bases from V and 4 bases from J, with 17 bases between. Germline lookup yields CDR1 SGHAT and CDR2 FQNNGV.

The rearrangement uses TRBV10-2 and TRBJ2-7; 8 bases agree with TRBD1. CDR1 and CDR2 (germline): WSHSY, SAAADI. CDR3 length: 15 residues. The ends lost 6 bases at V and 2 bases at J; junction bases unmatched: 9. Here the CDR3 DNA reads TGCGCCAGCAGAGCCGGACAGGGAGCGGCCTACGAGCAGTACTTC. Translation: CASRAGQGAAYEQYF.